This T cell receptor (beta chain) was sequenced in a study of blood T cell repertoires in COVID-19 (dated by TCRdb to the early 2020s). About the study as a whole: Samples covering the acute and convalescent phases of COVID-19 were provided by collaborators in the United States, Italy and Spain. The prospective study material was composed of cDNA or gDNA derived from T cells, B-cell-depleted T cells, or PBMCs. Deeply sampled blood TCRbeta repertoires from subjects exposed to, actively infected with, or recovered from COVID-19 were included in the dataset. The repertoires were made available in a free public database intended to serve as a resource for research on the immune response to SARS-CoV-2. Samples came from the ongoing ImmuneRACE study (first 160 participants) plus 1,254 subjects from 6 global collaborators. The sample metadata nearly always contained a de-identified subject ID, COVID-19 status, age in years and sex. HLA class I and class II types, where available, came from metadata supplied by the sample provider rather than from assay-based typing.

TCRbeta CDR3 regions were amplified from genomic DNA by means of the immunoSEQ Assay, a bias-controlled multiplex PCR. Per the original workflow: The number of nucleated cells in each sample was estimated from the amplification of reference gene primers within the assay. To quantify the absolute abundance of each unique TCRbeta CDR3 rearrangement, sequence reads were collapsed and filtered. For each sample, productive Simpson clonality was calculated as the square root of Simpson's diversity index across productive rearrangements. TCRdb retrieved this table from immuneACCESS and kept in-frame rearrangements only. Not all clones are present; in checked studies, unresolved V genes account for under half, and no reason is known for the remainder. V, J and clone size were drawn from that table, and D and trimming were deduced from the DNA. The sample table shows 75,000 to 95,000 clones, and under 90% are seen once. The ten top clones hold about 12% of the sample.

As regards this clone: It has no known antigen specificity. Per-base qualities were not stored, and no clone one base away is much larger.

CDR1 SGHDT and CDR2 YYEEEE are derived from the germline V gene. V loses 1 base, J loses 4 bases, and the germline ends lie 12 bases apart. The CDR3, cysteine through phenylalanine, is 14 amino acids long. Only the CDR3 region is kept as DNA, spanning 42 bases read in frame from base 1. Collaborating institutions collected whole blood in K2EDTA tubes following their own protocols. Collaborator samples were shipped for TCRbeta analysis as frozen whole blood, isolated PBMCs, or DNA extracted from either sample type. Study-wide conclusions, independent of this receptor: The quantity of clinical and demographic metadata differed by source and by participant and was supplied without curation.

This TCR was sampled from a woman in her thirties or forties with active or convalescent COVID-19. This chain joins TRBV5-6 to TRBJ2-7; a confident D gene designation cannot be given. The sequenced material came from peripheral blood. CDR3 protein: CASSLPGSGYEQYF. Here is the DNA: TGTGCCAGCAGCTTGCCAGGCAGTGGATACGAGCAGTACTTC.